Sequencing of this TCR beta chain was carried out in a study of T cell repertoires in cytomegalovirus infection. Study at large: Both CMV infection and a matching HLA type were indicated by public TCR beta signatures. Findings and caveats of the study: In two of eight donors, the top clonotype was HLA-C-restricted CMV-specific. Totalled public TCR beta family frequency picked out people who carried CMV plus the relevant HLA.

This clonotype has a handful of counts. Antigen specificity is unknown. Each CDR3 protein is one row after TCRdb ran MiXCR on the reads. Of around 900,000 distinct CDR3 sequences listed, roughly a third were seen once; the top ten hold roughly an eighth. V was clipped by 6 bases and J by 2 bases; unmatched bases: 9. This CDR3 has 16 residues. Germline CDR1 and CDR2: MNHEY and SMNVEV (reference sequence). Sequenced material: cultured CD8+ T cells from PBMCs, taken from culture after CMV antigen stimulation. The source of this sequence is a human donor in good health (CMV status not recorded). Some clones in this sample may be carry-over from other donors' samples. The rearrangement joins TRBV27 to TRBJ2-5, with 10 bases lining up with TRBD2. The DNA for the CDR3 is TGTGCCAGCAGCCTTAGCGGGGGGCTAACTCAAGAGACCCAGTACTTC. It translates to CASSLSGGLTQETQYF.